This T cell receptor (beta chain) derives from a study of shared clonotypes between healthy human individuals. On the study more broadly: For every donor, three CD4 naive, three CD4 memory, two CD8 naive and one CD8 memory plates were used. Study observations and caveats: The generation probabilities recorded for non-shared clonotypes fell below those of clonotypes shared by all four donors.

The study separated CD4+ cells into CD45RA+ naive and CD45RA-negative memory subsets. V gave up 4 bases and J gave up 1 base, with 11 bases separating them. This CDR3 region has 13 residues. Germline-derived CDR1 and CDR2 are GTSNPN and SVGIG (reference sequence). The data were produced by immunoSEQ multiplex PCR, yet TCRdb's version contains in-frame clones alone and is incomplete. The repertoire holds about 990,000 clones, 75% to 80% seen once, with 0.6% to 0.75% in the top ten. Concerning this clone: Its antigen is not known.

This TCR derives from a man aged 18 to 30 in good health. Some clones in this sample may be carry-over from other donors' samples. The chain employs TRBV30 and TRBJ2-7, with D possibly TRBD2 on 6 matching bases. The source material was memory CD4+ T cells from PBMCs. Subset: CD45RA-negative fraction. CDR3 in DNA: TGTGCCTGGAAGGCGGACTATTCCTACGAGCAGTACTTC. As protein: CAWKADYSYEQYF.